The 30 T cell receptor beta chains listed next were all sequenced from one sample in a study of response to subunit inactivated influenza vaccine. TCRdb reprocessed the RT-PCR reads with MiXCR, giving one entry per CDR3 protein. Among some 800,000 distinct CDR3 sequences listed, 21% were seen once. The source was PBMCs from blood, collected 5 days after vaccination. The receptors come from a man aged 45-65 years who received an inactivated influenza vaccine.

This chain joins TRBV12-5 and TRBJ2-1, with 9 positions matching TRBD1. V lost 0 bases and J lost 5; bases outside the gene matches: 5. The CDR3 spans 16 residues. Germline V lookup: CDR1 LGHNT, CDR2 FRNRAP. Here the CDR3 reads CASGLVPTGGNNEQFF. The CDR3 DNA sequence: TGTGCTAGTGGTTTGGTACCGACAGGGGGGAACAATGAGCAGTTCTTC.

This clonotype came up a few times. This chain joins TRBV4-2 and TRBJ1-2; D is possibly TRBD1 (5 bases). The CDR3 is 18 amino acids. Germline CDR1 LGHNA, CDR2 YNFKEQ. Trimming took 4 bases from V and 4 from J, leaving 25 bases between them. The CDR3 DNA sequence: TGTGCCAGCAGCCCGAGCACGACGGCAGGGCCTTCCCCCTATGGCTACACCTTC. It is translated as CASSPSTTAGPSPYGYTF.

The table lists this clonotype with many counts. The gene calls are TRBV24-1 and TRBJ2-7; D not resolved. The CDR3 loop spans 13 amino acids. The V gene lost 0 bases and the J gene lost 3 bases, with 5 bases spanning the gap. Germline CDR1 is KGHDR and CDR2 is SFDVKD. Here the CDR3 DNA reads TGTGCCACCAGTGATTTGCGCGGCTACGAGCAGTACTTC. Translated: CATSDLRGYEQYF.

The chain combines TRBV11-2 with TRBJ1-2; D might be TRBD1 (5 bases). V shed 4 bases and J shed 7 bases, with 19 bases lying between them. CDR1 is SGHAT and CDR2 is FQNNGV in the germline V gene. The CDR3 is 15 residues long. Written as DNA, the CDR3 is TGTGCCAGCAGCTACTCCGGGACCAGTGAGTCTGGCTACACCTTC. It is translated as CASSYSGTSESGYTF.

The V and J genes are TRBV28 and TRBJ2-7, with D possibly matching TRBD1 (5 bases). Germline-derived CDR1 and CDR2 are MDHEN and SYDVKM. The CDR3 is 13 amino acids. The germline V and J ends were trimmed by 6 bases and 3 bases, with 12 bases remaining between them. CDR3 nucleotide sequence: TGTGCCAGCAGCTACTACACAGGCTACGAGCAGTACTTC. This gives the protein CASSYYTGYEQYF.

The J gene is TRBJ2-1, the V gene TRBV6-5, with D unclear. V shed 3 bases and J shed 5 bases, with 11 bases lying between them. The V gene's germline CDR1 is MNHEY and CDR2 SVGAGI. This CDR3 has 14 residues. The CDR3: CASSYKPAHNEQFF. DNA of the CDR3: TGTGCCAGCAGTTATAAGCCAGCCCACAATGAGCAGTTCTTC.

V is TRBV7-3 and J is TRBJ2-1; D uncertain. V shed 0 bases and J shed 9 bases, with 9 bases lying between them. The CDR3 is 13 residues long. The germline V gene has CDR1 SGHTA and CDR2 FQGTGA. The CDR3 loop reads CASSLTMAGEQFF. Here the CDR3 DNA reads TGTGCCAGCAGCTTAACGATGGCCGGTGAGCAGTTCTTC.

This chain uses TRBV7-9 with TRBJ1-5, with D possibly matching TRBD1 (5 bases). The germline V gene encodes CDR1 SEHNR and CDR2 FQNEAQ (reference sequence). This CDR3 is built from 13 residues. Trimming removed 2 bases from V and 7 bases from J, with 9 bases in between. In DNA form, the CDR3 reads TGTGCCAGCAGCTTAATTCAGGGACAGCCCCAGCATTTT. Residues: CASSLIQGQPQHF.

This clonotype has only a few counts. The chain couples TRBV7-8 to TRBJ2-7, with 7 nucleotides matching TRBD2. Trimming removed 1 base from V and 3 bases from J; junction bases left unmatched: 6. The CDR3 length is 15 residues. CDR1 and CDR2 from the germline V gene are SGHVS and FQNEAQ. CDR3 loop: CASSLEGGVGYEQYF. For the CDR3, the DNA is TGTGCCAGCAGCTTAGAGGGAGGGGTTGGCTACGAGCAGTACTTC.

The chain has TRBV12-3 or TRBV12-4 and TRBJ2-5; D ambiguous. Trimming pared 6 bases from V and 1 base from J, leaving 15 bases between. This CDR3 is built from 15 residues. The CDR3 protein is CASRPGPTGQETQYF. CDR3 nucleotide sequence: TGTGCCAGCAGACCCGGACCGACGGGCCAAGAGACCCAGTACTTC.

Only a few counts were recorded for this clonotype. V and J are TRBV7-2 and TRBJ2-5; 7 bases are a match to TRBD2. V was pared by 5 bases and J by 5 bases, with 8 bases of the junction left unmatched. The germline gives CDR1 SGHTA, CDR2 FQGNSA. The CDR3 runs to 14 residues. CDR3 in DNA: TGTGCCAGCAGCACGGGGGGTTTTGAGGAGACCCAGTACTTC. This sequence encodes CASSTGGFEETQYF. The full variable domain, rest sourced from reference TRBV7-2 and TRBJ2-5, is GAGVSQSPSNKVTEKGKDVELRCDPISGHTALYWYRQSLGQGLEFLIYFQGNSAPDKSGLPSDRFSAERTGGSVSTLTIQRTQQEDSAVYLCASSTGGFEETQYFGPGTRLLVL.

This clonotype was recorded a few times. CDR3 sequence (DNA): TGCAGTGCTAGGGAGGGACTACACACAGATACGCAGTATTTT. This translates into CSAREGLHTDTQYF. The chain carries TRBV20-1 and TRBJ2-3; TRBD2 matches at 7 bases. This CDR3 contains 14 residues. With V trimmed by 3 bases and J by 2 bases, 5 bases remained unmatched. CDR1 and CDR2 from the germline V gene are DFQATT and SNEGSKA (reference sequence).

This clonotype was counted between two and nine times. This chain links TRBV9 with TRBJ2-5; D is undetermined. The CDR3 has 13 amino acids. Germline CDR1 and CDR2: SGDLS and YYNGEE. V lost 2 bases and J lost 5, with 10 bases in between. CDR3: CASSVKAGETQYF. The DNA of the CDR3 is TGTGCCAGCAGCGTCAAGGCTGGGGAGACCCAGTACTTC.

Only a few counts were recorded for this clonotype. J is TRBJ2-5 and V is TRBV7-9; D not certain. Germline CDR1 is SEHNR and CDR2 is FQNEAQ (reference sequence). V was pared by 1 base and J by 9 bases, with 9 bases between. The CDR3 is 12 amino acids. The CDR3 loop is CASSLGPGAQYF. In DNA form, the CDR3 reads TGTGCCAGCAGCTTAGGACCTGGGGCCCAGTACTTC.

J is TRBJ2-1 and V is TRBV10-3; 13 positions agree with TRBD2. Per the germline V gene, CDR1 is ENHRY and CDR2 is SYGVKD. This CDR3 is 16 amino acids long. V dropped 4 bases and J dropped 7; count of bases not matched to a gene: 7. The CDR3 region is CAISVYGTSGINEQFF. As DNA, the CDR3 is TGTGCCATCAGTGTGTACGGGACTAGCGGGATTAATGAGCAGTTCTTC.

The V and J genes are TRBV5-5 and TRBJ1-1, with 8 bases aligning to TRBD1. After removal of 2 bases from V and 6 bases from J, the junction contained 6 bases not matched to a gene. In germline, CDR1 is SGHKS, CDR2 YYEKEE (reference sequence). This CDR3 contains 14 residues. The DNA for the CDR3 is TGTGCCAGCAGCTTAGGACAGGGTCTCCCTGAAGCTTTCTTT. As protein: CASSLGQGLPEAFF.

This clonotype was observed a handful of times. The rearrangement links TRBV4-2 to TRBJ2-7; D possibly corresponds to TRBD1 (5 bases). Trimming took 0 bases from V and 3 from J, leaving 6 bases between them. Germline CDR1 is LGHNA and CDR2 is YNFKEQ. The CDR3 has 13 amino acids. The CDR3 DNA follows: TGTGCCAGCAGCCAAGAGGGGCGCTACGAGCAGTACTTC. Protein sequence: CASSQEGRYEQYF.

This clonotype was counted only a few times. The chain carries TRBV23-1 and TRBJ2-1; maybe TRBD1 (5 bases). TRBV23-1 is classed as an ORF, of uncertain function. CDR3 size: 15 residues. V gave up 0 bases and J gave up 6 bases, with 12 bases separating them. CDR3: CASSQSGQGGNEQFF. Written as DNA, the CDR3 is TGCGCCAGCAGTCAATCGGGGCAGGGCGGCAATGAGCAGTTCTTC.

This clonotype was counted a few times. The CDR3 loop reads CASSYAGVRETQYF. CDR3 in DNA: TGTGCCAGCAGTTACGCGGGAGTACGGGAGACCCAGTACTTC. V usage is TRBV6-5 and J usage is TRBJ2-5; TRBD2 aligns across 7 bases. The CDR3 is made up of 14 amino acids. Trimming removed 2 bases from V and 5 bases from J; junction bases left unmatched: 5. Germline V gives CDR1 MNHEY, CDR2 SVGAGI.

The rearrangement uses TRBV7-2 and TRBJ2-2; D gene ambiguous. The germline V gene encodes CDR1 SGHTA and CDR2 FQGNSA. The CDR3 extends over 14 amino acids. V lost 5 bases, J lost 5 bases, and 12 bases lay in between. The CDR3 DNA is TGTGCCAGCAGCCTGAGTTATAGGACCGGGGAGCTGTTTTTT. Its translation is CASSLSYRTGELFF.

The genes are TRBV5-1 and TRBJ1-1; D gene uncertain. V shed 4 bases and J shed 1 base, with 11 bases lying between them. The CDR3 consists of 14 residues. CDR1 is SGHRS, CDR2 YFSETQ, per germline. CDR3 sequence: CASSNAPENTEAFF. The CDR3 nucleotides read TGCGCCAGCAGCAATGCCCCAGAGAACACTGAAGCTTTCTTT.

The chain has TRBV11-2 and TRBJ2-7; D possibly corresponds to TRBD2 (5 bases). With 3 bases removed from V and 3 bases from J, the gap between germline ends came to 12 bases. The CDR3 has 14 residues. The germline V gene encodes CDR1 SGHAT and CDR2 FQNNGV. The CDR3 DNA is TGTGCCAGCAGCTTCGCGACACGGGGCTACGAGCAGTACTTC. Residues: CASSFATRGYEQYF. The full variable domain, its missing parts supplied by reference TRBV11-2 and TRBJ2-7, is EAGVAQSPRYKIIEKRQSVAFWCNPISGHATLYWYQQILGQGPKLLIQFQNNGVVDDSQLPKDRFSAERLKGVDSTLKIQPAKLEDSAVYLCASSFATRGYEQYFGPGTRLTVT.

The rearrangement uses TRBV10-3 and TRBJ2-3; D is unclear. The CDR3 consists of 19 residues. Looked up from germline, CDR1 is ENHRY and CDR2 is SYGVKD. The germline V and J ends were trimmed by 1 base and 0 bases, with 20 bases remaining between them. The CDR3 loop is CAISELGARAPISTDTQYF. The CDR3 bases are TGTGCCATCAGTGAGTTGGGCGCCCGCGCCCCCATAAGCACAGATACGCAGTATTTT.

This clonotype was detected a few times. The V call is TRBV7-2, the J call TRBJ1-2, with D possibly matching TRBD1 (6 bases). Deletions cut 1 base from V and 7 bases from J, with 22 bases between. There are 17 residues in the CDR3. Germline CDR1 SGHTA, CDR2 FQGNSA. CDR3 nucleotides: TGTGCCAGCAGCTTAGTCTTCGGGGGCGCGGTCCTTGGTGGCTACACCTTC. Its translation is CASSLVFGGAVLGGYTF.

Many counts were recorded for this clonotype. CDR3 DNA sequence: TGTGCCAGCAGCTTAGCTAGCGGGAGAACAGATACGCAGTATTTT. As protein: CASSLASGRTDTQYF. The V call is TRBV7-2, the J call TRBJ2-3, with 9 positions matching TRBD2. The germline V gene encodes CDR1 SGHTA and CDR2 FQGNSA. The CDR3 runs 15 residues. Losses at the gene ends were 0 bases for V and 3 bases for J; bases not matched to a gene: 1.

This sequence joins TRBV12-3 or TRBV12-4 and TRBJ2-1; 10 bases map to TRBD2. After removal of 5 bases from V and 4 bases from J, the junction contained 5 bases not matched to a gene. The CDR3 length is 15 residues. The CDR3 coding sequence is TGTGCCAGCAGTGAGGGACTAGCGCGGTACAATGAGCAGTTCTTC. Encoded protein: CASSEGLARYNEQFF.

The chain uses TRBV3-1 and TRBJ1-2; D gene ambiguous. In germline, CDR1 is LGHDT, CDR2 YNNKEL (reference sequence). V lost 1 base and J lost 2, with 2 bases in between. The CDR3 length is 12 residues. The CDR3 DNA is TGTGCCAGCAGCCAAGTCAACTATGGCTACACCTTC. Translated, it gives CASSQVNYGYTF. Together with reference TRBV3-1 and TRBJ1-2, the CDR3 gives the full variable domain: DTAVSQTPKYLVTQMGNDKSIKCEQNLGHDTMYWYKQDSKKFLKIMFSYNNKELIINETVPNRFSPKSPDKAHLNLHINSLELGDSAVYFCASSQVNYGYTFGSGTRLTVV.

This clonotype appeared a few times. The V gene is TRBV9, the J gene TRBJ2-3; D possibly corresponds to TRBD2 (6 bases). Germline values: CDR1 SGDLS, CDR2 YYNGEE. With 0 bases removed from V and 0 bases from J, the gap between germline ends came to 14 bases. This CDR3 has 17 amino acids. The CDR3 region is CASSVEQYGGSTDTQYF. As DNA, the CDR3 is TGTGCCAGCAGCGTAGAACAGTACGGGGGAAGCACAGATACGCAGTATTTT. The variable domain in full, with the rest retrieved from reference TRBV9 and TRBJ2-3, is DSGVTQTPKHLITATGQRVTLRCSPRSGDLSVYWYQQSLDQGLQFLIQYYNGEERAKGNILERFSAQQFPDLHSELNLSSLELGDSALYFCASSVEQYGGSTDTQYFGPGTRLTVL.

The V gene is TRBV28, the J gene TRBJ1-5; D is uncertain. The length of the CDR3 is 16 residues. Germline V lookup: CDR1 MDHEN, CDR2 SYDVKM. V shed 5 bases and J shed 0 bases, with 14 bases lying between them. CDR3 sequence: CASSIASGLSNQPQHF. The CDR3 nucleotides are TGTGCCAGCAGTATCGCCAGCGGGCTTAGCAATCAGCCCCAGCATTTT.

This clonotype came up a few times. In DNA form, the CDR3 reads TGCGCCAGCAGCTTGGAACAGTATAGCACAGATACGCAGTATTTT. This translates into CASSLEQYSTDTQYF. The chain combines TRBV5-1 with TRBJ2-3; no definite D call. The V and J ends lost 0 bases and 0 bases respectively, with 8 bases between them. Germline CDR1 and CDR2: SGHRS and YFSETQ. This CDR3 spans 15 amino acids.